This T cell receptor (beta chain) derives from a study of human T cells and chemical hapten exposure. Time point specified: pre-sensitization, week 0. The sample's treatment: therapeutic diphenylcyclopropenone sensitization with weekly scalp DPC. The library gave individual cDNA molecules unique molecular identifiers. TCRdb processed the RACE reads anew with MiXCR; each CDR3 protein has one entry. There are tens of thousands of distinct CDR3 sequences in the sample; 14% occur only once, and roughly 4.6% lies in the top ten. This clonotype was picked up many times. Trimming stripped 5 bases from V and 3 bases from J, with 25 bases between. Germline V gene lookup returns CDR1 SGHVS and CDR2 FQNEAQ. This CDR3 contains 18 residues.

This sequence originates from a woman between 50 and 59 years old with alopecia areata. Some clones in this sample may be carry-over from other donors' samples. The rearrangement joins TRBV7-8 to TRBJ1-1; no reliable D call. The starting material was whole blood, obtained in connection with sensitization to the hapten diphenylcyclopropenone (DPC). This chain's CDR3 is CASSRPRLETRLYTEAFF. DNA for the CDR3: TGTGCCAGCAGCCGACCCAGACTCGAGACAAGACTGTACACTGAAGCTTTCTTT.